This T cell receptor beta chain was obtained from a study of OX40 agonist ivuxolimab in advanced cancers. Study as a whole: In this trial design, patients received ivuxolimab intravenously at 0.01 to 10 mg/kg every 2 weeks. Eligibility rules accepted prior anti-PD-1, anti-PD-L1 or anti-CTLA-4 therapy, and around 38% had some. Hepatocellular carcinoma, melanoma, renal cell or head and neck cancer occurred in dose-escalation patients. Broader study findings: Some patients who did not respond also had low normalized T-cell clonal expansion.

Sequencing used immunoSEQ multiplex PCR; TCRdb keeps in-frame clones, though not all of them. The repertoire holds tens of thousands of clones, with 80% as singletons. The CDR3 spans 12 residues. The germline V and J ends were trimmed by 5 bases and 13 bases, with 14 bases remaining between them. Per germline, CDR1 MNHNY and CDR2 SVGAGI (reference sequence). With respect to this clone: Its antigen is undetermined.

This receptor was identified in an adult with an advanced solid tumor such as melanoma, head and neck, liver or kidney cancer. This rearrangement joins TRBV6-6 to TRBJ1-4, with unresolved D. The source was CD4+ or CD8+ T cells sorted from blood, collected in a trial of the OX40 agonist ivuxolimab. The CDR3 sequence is CASSRPESRLFF. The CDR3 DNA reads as TGTGCCAGCAGTCGACCCGAGTCACGACTGTTTTTT.